Following are 27 T cell receptor beta chains from one sample sequenced in a study of T cell responses to AZD1222 COVID-19 vaccine. TCRdb's table, derived via immunoSEQ multiplex PCR, lists solely in-frame clones and lacks some. The table lists about 120,000 clones, approximately 88% of them singletons. The starting material was peripheral blood, obtained on day 0 of AZD1222 vaccination. These receptors were obtained from an adult in good health.

The chain carries TRBV11-2 and TRBJ2-1; D remains unclear. CDR3 size: 12 residues. The V end was cut by 5 bases, the J end by 8 bases, with 10 bases between. Germline lookup yields CDR1 SGHAT and CDR2 FQNNGV. CDR3 loop: CASSHSEDEQFF. For the CDR3, the DNA is TGTGCCAGCAGCCACAGCGAGGATGAGCAGTTCTTC.

J is TRBJ2-7 and V is TRBV11-2; maybe TRBD1 (5 bases). Looked up from germline, CDR1 is SGHAT and CDR2 is FQNNGV. Trimming left V 0 bases short and J 0 bases short, with 6 bases between. The CDR3 has 14 residues. CDR3 sequence: CASSLEGDSYEQYF. CDR3 nucleotides: TGTGCCAGCAGCTTAGAAGGGGACTCCTACGAGCAGTACTTC.

This clone was counted once. This chain connects TRBV2 to TRBJ2-3, with 13 nucleotides matching TRBD2. Germline CDR1 SNHLY, CDR2 FYNNEI. The V and J ends lost 6 bases and 0 bases, in that order; junction bases with no gene match: 6. This CDR3 is 17 amino acids long. In DNA, the CDR3 is TGTGCCAGCAGAGGGACTAGCGGGGCGAAAAGCACAGATACGCAGTATTTT. Translating gives CASRGTSGAKSTDTQYF.

V gene TRBV6-5 combines with J gene TRBJ1-1, with no clear D. The germline gives CDR1 MNHEY, CDR2 SVGAGI. This CDR3 spans 13 amino acids. Trimming stripped 9 bases from V and 0 bases from J, with 11 bases between. The CDR3 is CASRTEMNTEAFF. DNA of the CDR3: TGTGCCAGTCGGACGGAGATGAACACTGAAGCTTTCTTT.

A single count supports this clone. The chain combines TRBV2 with TRBJ1-4, with unresolved D. The CDR3 extends over 15 amino acids. Germline CDR1 and CDR2: SNHLY and FYNNEI. V was pared by 5 bases and J by 0 bases, with 10 bases between. The CDR3 loop reads CASSKEGATNEKLFF. CDR3 nucleotide sequence: TGTGCCAGCAGTAAAGAGGGTGCAACTAATGAAAAACTGTTTTTT.

This clone was counted between two and nine times. The chain carries TRBV2 and TRBJ2-2; D is undetermined. V was cut by 8 bases and J by 3 bases, with 7 bases left in between. The CDR3 is 12 residues long. From germline, CDR1 is SNHLY and CDR2 FYNNEI. CDR3 region: CASGVDTGELFF. The CDR3 coding sequence is TGTGCCAGCGGGGTTGACACCGGGGAGCTGTTTTTT.

The rearrangement joins TRBV7-9 to TRBJ2-3; D is unresolved. Trimming stripped 5 bases from V and 1 base from J, with 13 bases between. CDR3 size: 15 residues. Germline-derived CDR1 and CDR2 are SEHNR and FQNEAQ (reference sequence). The CDR3 region is CASSDQGRGTDTQYF. The CDR3 DNA follows: TGTGCCAGCAGCGACCAAGGACGGGGCACAGATACGCAGTATTTT.

This clone showed up just a few times. The chain has TRBV24-1 and TRBJ2-2; D may be TRBD1 (6 bases). CDR3 size: 15 residues. Trimming stripped 3 bases from V and 4 bases from J, with 11 bases between. The germline CDR1 and CDR2 sequences are KGHDR and SFDVKD. The CDR3: CATSDRNRATGELFF. The CDR3 DNA is TGTGCCACCAGTGATCGTAACAGGGCCACCGGGGAGCTGTTTTTT.

The chain uses TRBV29-1 and TRBJ1-4; 10 bases are a match to TRBD1. The germline CDR1 and CDR2 sequences are SQVTM and ANQGSEA. Trimming took 6 bases from V and 6 from J; bases not matched to a gene: 10. This CDR3 is 15 amino acids long. The CDR3: CSVAPTGTGDEKLFF. CDR3 DNA: TGCAGCGTGGCCCCTACCGGGACAGGGGATGAAAAACTGTTTTTT. The whole variable domain, remainder taken from reference TRBV29-1 and TRBJ1-4, is SAVISQKPSRDICQRGTSLTIQCQVDSQVTMMFWYRQQPGQSLTLIATANQGSEATYESGFVIDKFPISRPNLTFSTLTVSNMSPEDSSIYLCSVAPTGTGDEKLFFGSGTQLSVL.

The chain recombines TRBV28 with TRBJ1-5, with D hard to call. V shed 6 bases and J shed 2 bases, with 14 bases lying between them. The CDR3 is 15 amino acids. In germline, CDR1 is MDHEN, CDR2 SYDVKM. The CDR3 is CASSLLKGGNQPQHF. CDR3 bases: TGTGCCAGCAGCCTATTAAAGGGAGGCAATCAGCCCCAGCATTTT.

The J gene is TRBJ2-6, the V gene TRBV2, with unresolved D. This CDR3 spans 15 amino acids. Germline V gives CDR1 SNHLY, CDR2 FYNNEI. Trimming left V 6 bases short and J 0 bases short, with 9 bases between. CDR3 region: CASRIDNSGANVLTF. The CDR3 region has the DNA TGTGCCAGCAGAATTGACAACTCTGGGGCCAACGTCCTGACTTTC.

This sequence joins TRBV2 and TRBJ1-1, with D tentatively TRBD1 (5 bases). The germline V and J ends were trimmed by 9 bases and 6 bases, with 8 bases remaining between them. This CDR3 region has 10 residues. CDR1 is SNHLY and CDR2 is FYNNEI in the germline V gene. The CDR3 region has the DNA TGTGCCAGTGGGGGGGCTGAAGCTTTCTTT. It specifies CASGGAEAFF.

The rearrangement joins TRBV19 to TRBJ1-2, with D perhaps matching TRBD1 (5 bases). This CDR3 has 14 residues. V gave up 1 base and J gave up 4 bases, with 10 bases separating them. Germline V CDR1 and CDR2: LNHDA, SQIVND (reference sequence). The CDR3 DNA sequence: TGTGCCAGTAGTATAGTGGGGGAGGGCTATGGCTACACCTTC. Protein: CASSIVGEGYGYTF. The entire variable domain, with the rest obtained from reference TRBV19 and TRBJ1-2, is as follows: DGGITQSPKYLFRKEGQNVTLSCEQNLNHDAMYWYRQDPGQGLRLIYYSQIVNDFQKGDIAEGYSVSREKKESFPLTVTSAQKNPTAFYLCASSIVGEGYGYTFGSGTRLTVV.

V is TRBV3-1 (or the pseudogene TRBV3-2) and J is TRBJ1-2; no clear D. V gave up 0 bases and J gave up 13 bases, with 9 bases separating them. The germline V gene encodes CDR1 LGHDT and CDR2 YNNKEL (reference sequence). The CDR3 totals 11 residues. CDR3: CASSQEGPGTF. The CDR3 DNA reads TGTGCCAGCAGCCAAGAAGGGCCGGGCACCTTC.

CDR3 in DNA: TGTGCCAGCAGCGTATCGTTCTCGCCGGGAAACACCATATATTTT. It codes for CASSVSFSPGNTIYF. This sequence joins TRBV9 and TRBJ1-3; no clear D. The CDR3 runs 15 residues. Looked up from germline, CDR1 is SGDLS and CDR2 is YYNGEE. Deletions cut 1 base from V and 4 bases from J, with 12 bases between.

The gene calls are TRBV12-3 or TRBV12-4 and TRBJ2-5; D could derive from TRBD1 or TRBD2 (6 bases each). The CDR3 loop spans 13 amino acids. Trimming removed 4 bases from V and 5 bases from J, with 11 bases in between. The CDR3 DNA reads TGTGCCAGCAGTTCCCAAGGGGGGGAGACCCAGTACTTC. Its translation: CASSSQGGETQYF.

This chain links TRBV7-8 with TRBJ2-5, with D perhaps TRBD1 or TRBD2 (5 bases each). Germline assignment: CDR1 SGHVS and CDR2 FQNEAQ. Trimming pared 4 bases from V and 0 bases from J, leaving 12 bases between. The CDR3 is 15 residues long. The CDR3 is CASSSTMGDQETQYF. CDR3 DNA: TGTGCCAGCAGCTCGACCATGGGGGACCAAGAGACCCAGTACTTC.

The chain recombines TRBV19 with TRBJ2-2; 8 nucleotides match TRBD1. V dropped 4 bases and J dropped 6; count of bases not matched to a gene: 10. The CDR3 sequence is 16 residues long. CDR1 is LNHDA and CDR2 is SQIVND in the germline V gene (reference sequence). CDR3 sequence: CASSTPTGVGAGELFF. The CDR3 coding sequence is TGTGCCAGTAGTACCCCGACAGGGGTTGGGGCCGGGGAGCTGTTTTTT.

V is TRBV6-5 and J is TRBJ1-4, with D possibly matching TRBD1 (5 bases). V was pared by 2 bases and J by 5 bases, with 12 bases between. CDR1 MNHEY and CDR2 SVGAGI come from the germline V gene. The CDR3 is 15 amino acids. Written as DNA, the CDR3 is TGTGCCAGCAGTTACCGAAGGTGGGGCAATGAAAAACTGTTTTTT. Protein: CASSYRRWGNEKLFF.

The rearrangement joins TRBV11-3 to TRBJ2-1; 7 bases align to TRBD2. Trimming took 5 bases from V and 7 from J; bases not matched to a gene: 8. The CDR3 loop spans 14 amino acids. Germline lookup yields CDR1 SGHNT and CDR2 YENEEA. CDR3 region: CASSPGGLPNEQFF. The CDR3 DNA reads TGTGCCAGCAGCCCTGGGGGACTACCAAATGAGCAGTTCTTC.

This chain joins TRBV6-5 and TRBJ2-2; a possible D gene is TRBD2 (6 bases). The CDR3 loop spans 15 amino acids. Trimming removed 0 bases at V and 5 bases at J, with 10 bases between. Per germline, CDR1 MNHEY and CDR2 SVGAGI. The CDR3 is CASSYSGDLTGELFF. The CDR3 region has the DNA TGTGCCAGCAGTTACTCGGGGGACTTGACCGGGGAGCTGTTTTTT.

The rearrangement joins TRBV5-4 to TRBJ2-4; perhaps TRBD2 as D (5 bases). Between the trimmed V and J ends, which lost 7 bases and 8 bases, there was a span of 28 bases. Germline CDR1 is SGHNT and CDR2 is YYREEE (reference sequence). The CDR3 has 17 residues. The CDR3 loop reads CASRLGPRGGVGDIQYF. As DNA, the CDR3 is TGTGCCAGCCGATTAGGTCCCCGGGGTGGGGTTGGGGACATTCAGTACTTC.

The chain joins TRBV5-6 to TRBJ2-2; weak D call: TRBD2 (5 bases). CDR3 length: 13 amino acids. The V gene lost 4 bases and the J gene lost 6 bases, with 10 bases spanning the gap. Germline values: CDR1 SGHDT, CDR2 YYEEEE. The CDR3 spells CASSDTGAGELFF. The CDR3 bases are TGTGCCAGCAGCGATACCGGGGCCGGGGAGCTGTTTTTT.

The genes are TRBV5-4 and TRBJ2-2; D gene uncertain. The V gene's germline CDR1 is SGHNT and CDR2 YYREEE (reference sequence). Between the trimmed V and J ends, which lost 4 bases and 1 base, there was a span of 11 bases. The CDR3 contains 15 residues. In DNA, the CDR3 is TGTGCCAGCAGCCAAGCGACAAGGAACACCGGGGAGCTGTTTTTT. Its protein product is CASSQATRNTGELFF.

The chain links TRBV6-2 or TRBV6-3 to TRBJ1-1, with D perhaps matching TRBD1 (6 bases). The CDR3 is 18 residues long. In germline, CDR1 is MNHEY, CDR2 SVGEGT. Between the trimmed V and J ends, which lost 5 bases and 3 bases, there was a span of 25 bases. The CDR3 region is CASSLGGNWNLGYTEAFF. The CDR3 DNA sequence: TGTGCCAGCAGTCTGGGGGGCAACTGGAATTTGGGATACACTGAAGCTTTCTTT.

The chain combines TRBV5-1 with TRBJ1-4; possible D gene TRBD1, 5 bases. Germline V gene data show CDR1 as SGHRS and CDR2 as YFSETQ. The CDR3 sequence is 15 residues long. The V and J ends lost 6 bases and 2 bases respectively, with 14 bases between them. The CDR3 DNA reads TGCGCCAGCAAATATGGGGGATCCACTAATGAAAAACTGTTTTTT. It translates to CASKYGGSTNEKLFF.

The chain combines TRBV7-3 with TRBJ2-1; D tentatively fits TRBD1 or TRBD2 (5 bases each). The ends were cut back, 3 bases at V and 7 bases at J, with 10 bases in the middle. Germline CDR1 reads SGHTA; CDR2 reads FQGTGA. There are 13 residues in the CDR3. CDR3 coding DNA: TGTGCCAGCAGCTTTACCAGGGAGAATGAGCAGTTCTTC. It codes for CASSFTRENEQFF.